One and the same sample provided the 8 T cell receptor beta chains below, sequenced in a study of blood T cell repertoires in COVID-19. TCRdb's table, derived via immunoSEQ multiplex PCR, lists solely in-frame clones and lacks some. The sample yields under 350,000 clones, roughly nine tenths seen once. Sample: PBMCs or T cells enriched from blood (not recorded which). Every receptor here comes from a woman aged 40-49 years who had recovered from COVID-19.

CDR3 loop: CASSFLPAGTGNQPQHF. DNA of the CDR3: TGTGCCAGCAGTTTCCTACCCGCCGGGACAGGGAATCAGCCCCAGCATTTT. The chain employs TRBV27 and TRBJ1-5; 9 bases align to TRBD1. In germline, CDR1 is MNHEY, CDR2 SMNVEV (reference sequence). Germline trimming cut 3 bases from V and 4 bases from J; bases unmatched to any gene: 10. The CDR3 covers 17 residues.

For this clone: The sample contains more than one DNA sequence encoding this CDR3. The CDR3 reads CASSLSGRGETQYF. The CDR3 nucleotides are TGTGCCAGCAGCTTAAGTGGGAGGGGCGAGACCCAGTACTTC. The V and J genes are TRBV7-2 and TRBJ2-5; 7 bases agree with TRBD2. Trimming cost V 2 bases and J 5 bases; bases outside gene matches: 5. Germline V gene sequence: CDR1 SGHTA, CDR2 FQGNSA. The CDR3 runs to 14 residues.

The gene calls are TRBV18 and TRBJ2-1; D call uncertain. V was pared by 6 bases and J by 0 bases, with 9 bases between. Per germline, CDR1 KGHSH and CDR2 LQKENI. The length of the CDR3 is 14 residues. The CDR3 reads CASSLSISYNEQFF. The CDR3, as DNA: TGTGCCAGCTCCCTTAGTATCTCCTACAATGAGCAGTTCTTC.

The chain has TRBV19 and TRBJ1-4; no clear D. V lost 7 bases and J 5 bases, leaving 14 bases between the germline ends. Germline CDR1 is LNHDA and CDR2 is SQIVND (reference sequence). The CDR3 runs 14 residues. This CDR3 is CASTMGSENEKLFF. The CDR3 coding sequence is TGTGCCAGTACCATGGGCAGTGAGAATGAAAAACTGTTTTTT.

The chain recombines TRBV6-5 with TRBJ2-1; tentative D call: TRBD2 (6 bases). The ends were cut back, 1 base at V and 5 bases at J, with 9 bases in the middle. Germline CDR1 reads MNHEY; CDR2 reads SVGAGI. This CDR3 region has 14 residues. CDR3 sequence reads: CASSYFGGDNEQFF. The CDR3, as DNA: TGTGCCAGCAGTTACTTCGGGGGAGACAATGAGCAGTTCTTC.

This clone was detected only a few times. This rearrangement joins TRBV28 to TRBJ1-2; 9 bases agree with TRBD1. The CDR3 sequence is 13 residues long. Trimming took 3 bases from V and 5 from J; bases not matched to a gene: 1. CDR1 is MDHEN and CDR2 is SYDVKM in the germline V gene. This CDR3 is CASSLGQGYGYTF. The CDR3 DNA follows: TGTGCCAGCAGTTTGGGACAGGGTTATGGCTACACCTTC.

The chain carries TRBV6-2 or TRBV6-3 and TRBJ1-3; maybe TRBD1 (5 bases). Deletions cut 5 bases from V and 0 bases from J, with 11 bases between. Looked up from germline, CDR1 is MNHEY and CDR2 is SVGEGT. The CDR3 runs to 15 residues. The CDR3 nucleotides are TGTGCCAGCAGTCGTGGACACCCCTCTGGAAACACCATATATTTT. Protein product: CASSRGHPSGNTIYF.

This chain joins TRBV3-1 (or the pseudogene TRBV3-2) and TRBJ2-1; 13 bases match TRBD2. The ends lost 2 bases at V and 9 bases at J; junction bases unmatched: 10. The germline gives CDR1 LGHDT, CDR2 YNNKEL (reference sequence). The CDR3 length is 17 residues. The CDR3 protein is CASSQSLAGGSVSEQFF. The CDR3 DNA follows: TGTGCCAGCAGCCAATCACTAGCGGGAGGGTCGGTCTCTGAGCAGTTCTTC.